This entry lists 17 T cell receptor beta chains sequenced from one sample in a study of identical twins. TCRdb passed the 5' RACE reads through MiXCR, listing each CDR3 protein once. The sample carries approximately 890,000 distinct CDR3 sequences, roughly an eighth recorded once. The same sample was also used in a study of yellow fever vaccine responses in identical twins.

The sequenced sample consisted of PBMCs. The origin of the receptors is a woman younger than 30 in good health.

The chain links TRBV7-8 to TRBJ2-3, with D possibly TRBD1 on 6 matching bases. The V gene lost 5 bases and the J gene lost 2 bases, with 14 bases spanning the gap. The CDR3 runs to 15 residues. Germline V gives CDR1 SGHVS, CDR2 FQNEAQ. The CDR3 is CASSPVGALTDTQYF. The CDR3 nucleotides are TGTGCCAGCAGCCCGGTGGGGGCCCTCACAGATACGCAGTATTTT.

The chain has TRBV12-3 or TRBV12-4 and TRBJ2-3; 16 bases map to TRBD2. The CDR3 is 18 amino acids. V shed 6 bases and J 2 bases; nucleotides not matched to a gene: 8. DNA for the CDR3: TGTGCCAGCAGCACACCGGGACTAGCGGGAGGGATCACAGATACGCAGTATTTT. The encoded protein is CASSTPGLAGGITDTQYF.

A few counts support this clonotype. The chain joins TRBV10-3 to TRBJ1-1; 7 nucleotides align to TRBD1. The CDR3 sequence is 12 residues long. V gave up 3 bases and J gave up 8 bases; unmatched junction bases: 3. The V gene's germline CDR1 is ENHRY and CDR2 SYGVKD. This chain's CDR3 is CAISDGTVEAFF. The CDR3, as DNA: TGTGCCATCAGTGACGGGACAGTAGAAGCTTTCTTT.

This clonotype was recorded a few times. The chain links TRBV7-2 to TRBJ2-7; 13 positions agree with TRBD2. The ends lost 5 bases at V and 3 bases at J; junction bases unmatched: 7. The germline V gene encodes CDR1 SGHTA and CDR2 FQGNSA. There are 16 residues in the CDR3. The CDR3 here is CASSPSGTSGIYEQYF. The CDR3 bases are TGTGCCAGCAGCCCTTCCGGGACTAGCGGGATCTACGAGCAGTACTTC.

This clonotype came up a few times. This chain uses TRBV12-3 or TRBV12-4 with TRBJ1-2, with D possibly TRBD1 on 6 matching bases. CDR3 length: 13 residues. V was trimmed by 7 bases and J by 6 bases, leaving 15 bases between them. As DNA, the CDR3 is TGTGCCAGCAATCCCGGGCCAGGGGATGGCTACACCTTC. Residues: CASNPGPGDGYTF.

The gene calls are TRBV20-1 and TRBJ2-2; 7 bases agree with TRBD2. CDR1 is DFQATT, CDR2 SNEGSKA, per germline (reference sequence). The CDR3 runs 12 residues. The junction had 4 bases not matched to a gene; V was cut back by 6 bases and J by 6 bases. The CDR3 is CSAAGDAGELFF. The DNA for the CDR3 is TGCAGTGCCGCGGGGGACGCCGGGGAGCTGTTTTTT.

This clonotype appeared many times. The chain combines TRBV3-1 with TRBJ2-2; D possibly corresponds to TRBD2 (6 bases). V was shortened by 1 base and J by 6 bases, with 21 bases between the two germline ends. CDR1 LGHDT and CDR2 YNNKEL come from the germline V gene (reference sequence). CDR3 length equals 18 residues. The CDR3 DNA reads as TGTGCCAGCAGCCAAGCGAGAACCGGGACTTTTGGCCCCGGGGAGCTGTTTTTT. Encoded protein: CASSQARTGTFGPGELFF.

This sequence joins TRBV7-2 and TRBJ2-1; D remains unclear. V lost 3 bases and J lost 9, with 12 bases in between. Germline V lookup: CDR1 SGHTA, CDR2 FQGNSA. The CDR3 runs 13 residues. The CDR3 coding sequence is TGTGCCAGCAGCTTGGCTAGTTTCGGTGAGCAGTTCTTC. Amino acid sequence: CASSLASFGEQFF.

The CDR3 nucleotides read TGCAGCGGGAAGGGCGGTGAGGATCAGCCCCAGCATTTT. Translation gives CSGKGGEDQPQHF. This chain joins TRBV29-1 and TRBJ1-5; D not certain. V lost 7 bases and J 5 bases, leaving 15 bases between the germline ends. Germline lookup yields CDR1 SQVTM and CDR2 ANQGSEA. CDR3 length equals 13 residues. Using reference TRBV29-1 and TRBJ1-5 for the parts outside the CDR3, the full variable domain is SAVISQKPSRDICQRGTSLTIQCQVDSQVTMMFWYRQQPGQSLTLIATANQGSEATYESGFVIDKFPISRPNLTFSTLTVSNMSPEDSSIYLCSGKGGEDQPQHFGDGTRLSIL.

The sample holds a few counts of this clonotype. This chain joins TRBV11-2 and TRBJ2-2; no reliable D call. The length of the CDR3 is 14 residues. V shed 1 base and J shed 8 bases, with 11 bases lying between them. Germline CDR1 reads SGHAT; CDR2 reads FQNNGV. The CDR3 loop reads CASSLGLRGGELFF. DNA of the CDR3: TGTGCCAGCAGCTTAGGCCTCCGTGGGGGGGAGCTGTTTTTT.

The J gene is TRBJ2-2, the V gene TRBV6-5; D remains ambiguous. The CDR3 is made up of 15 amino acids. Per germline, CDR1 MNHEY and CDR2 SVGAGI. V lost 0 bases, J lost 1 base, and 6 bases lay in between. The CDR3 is CASSYSNLNTGELFF. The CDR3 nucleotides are TGTGCCAGCAGTTACTCGAATTTGAACACCGGGGAGCTGTTTTTT.

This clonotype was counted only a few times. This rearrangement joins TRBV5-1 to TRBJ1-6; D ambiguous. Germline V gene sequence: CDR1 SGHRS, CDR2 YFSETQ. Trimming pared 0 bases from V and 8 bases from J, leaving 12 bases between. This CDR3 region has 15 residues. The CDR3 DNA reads TGCGCCAGCAGCTTGGGTGGTCCCGGTGATTCACCCCTCCACTTT. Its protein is CASSLGGPGDSPLHF.

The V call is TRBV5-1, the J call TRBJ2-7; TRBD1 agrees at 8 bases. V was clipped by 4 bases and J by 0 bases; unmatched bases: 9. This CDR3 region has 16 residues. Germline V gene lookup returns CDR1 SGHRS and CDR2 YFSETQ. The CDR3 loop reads CASSPTGERDSYEQYF. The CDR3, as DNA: TGCGCCAGCAGCCCGACAGGGGAACGAGACTCCTACGAGCAGTACTTC. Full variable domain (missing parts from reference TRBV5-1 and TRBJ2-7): KAGVTQTPRYLIKTRGQQVTLSCSPISGHRSVSWYQQTPGQGLQFLFEYFSETQRNKGNFPGRFSGRQFSNSRSEMNVSTLELGDSALYLCASSPTGERDSYEQYFGPGTRLTVT.

For the CDR3, the DNA is TGTGCCAGCAGTCCCATGAACAGGGTAGCTGGCTACACCTTC. This gives the protein CASSPMNRVAGYTF. The chain carries TRBV6-1 and TRBJ1-2; D may be TRBD1 (6 bases). V lost 5 bases to trimming and J lost 7 bases, with 17 bases between them. The CDR3 sequence is 14 residues long. The germline gives CDR1 MNHNS, CDR2 SASEGT.

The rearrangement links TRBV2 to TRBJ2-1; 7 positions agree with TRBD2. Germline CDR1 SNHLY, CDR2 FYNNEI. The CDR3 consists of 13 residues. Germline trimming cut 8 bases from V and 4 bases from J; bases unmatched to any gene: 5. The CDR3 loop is CASSGLEYNEQFF. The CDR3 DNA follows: TGTGCCAGCTCAGGACTAGAGTACAATGAGCAGTTCTTC.

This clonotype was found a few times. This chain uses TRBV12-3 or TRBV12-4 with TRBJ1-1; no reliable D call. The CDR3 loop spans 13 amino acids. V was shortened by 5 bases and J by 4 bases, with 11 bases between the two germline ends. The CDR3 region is CASSPTVSTEAFF. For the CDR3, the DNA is TGTGCCAGCAGTCCAACGGTATCCACTGAAGCTTTCTTT.

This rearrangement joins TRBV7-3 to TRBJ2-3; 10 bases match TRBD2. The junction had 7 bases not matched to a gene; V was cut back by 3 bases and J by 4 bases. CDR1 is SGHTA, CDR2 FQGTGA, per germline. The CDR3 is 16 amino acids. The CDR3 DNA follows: TGTGCCAGCAGCTTGGGACTAGCGTCCTGGGCAGATACGCAGTATTTT. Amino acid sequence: CASSLGLASWADTQYF.